These 10 T cell receptor beta chains share one sample of origin, sequenced in a study of cytomegalovirus exposure and HLA in healthy donors. The PCR was carried out with 60 Vbeta primers and 13 Jbeta primers. Assay used: immunoSEQ multiplex PCR; TCRdb lists only in-frame clones, some missing. The sample table includes over 100,000 clones. The sample taken for sequencing was PBMCs. The receptors stem from a woman in her thirties or forties in good health and CMV-seropositive.

This chain connects TRBV11-2 to TRBJ2-7; possibly TRBD2 for D (6 bases). Trimming removed 1 base at V and 3 bases at J, with 13 bases between. CDR1 is SGHAT, CDR2 FQNNGV, per germline. This CDR3 is 15 amino acids long. CDR3 in DNA: TGTGCCAGCAGCTTAGGTGTCGGGAGAGGCTACGAGCAGTACTTC. It yields the protein CASSLGVGRGYEQYF.

The chain carries TRBV6-6 and TRBJ2-6; D is unresolved. The CDR3 length is 15 residues. V was trimmed by 6 bases and J by 2 bases, leaving 11 bases between them. CDR1 is MNHNY and CDR2 is SVGAGI in the germline V gene (reference sequence). DNA of the CDR3: TGTGCCAGCAGGTCCGGTAGAGCTGGGGCCAACGTCCTGACTTTC. This codes for CASRSGRAGANVLTF.

The chain is built from TRBV14 and TRBJ2-7; D may be TRBD1 (5 bases). Trimming cost V 6 bases and J 0 bases, with 12 bases left between them. CDR1 is SGHDN, CDR2 FVKESK, per germline. This CDR3 is built from 14 residues. The CDR3 region is CASSRGQGSYEQYF. The CDR3 bases are TGTGCCAGCAGTCGTGGGCAGGGCTCCTACGAGCAGTACTTC.

The chain carries TRBV29-1 and TRBJ2-1; the D is unclear. Per the germline V gene, CDR1 is SQVTM and CDR2 is ANQGSEA. Trimming took off 5 bases at V and 0 bases at J, with 11 bases between the two ends. This CDR3 contains 14 residues. The CDR3 region has the DNA TGCAGCGTTTCCCCCGCCAGCTCCTACAATGAGCAGTTCTTC. This translates into CSVSPASSYNEQFF.

The V gene is TRBV5-6, the J gene TRBJ1-2; tentatively, D is TRBD1 (6 bases). Deletions cut 2 bases from V and 4 bases from J, with 12 bases between. This CDR3 has 14 amino acids. Germline CDR1 SGHDT, CDR2 YYEEEE. The CDR3: CASSLPTGPYGYTF. Written as DNA, the CDR3 is TGTGCCAGCAGCTTACCCACAGGGCCCTATGGCTACACCTTC.

CDR3 coding DNA: TGTGCCAGCAGTTTATCGGCGGGAGGTCTGGGTACGCAGTATTTT. As protein: CASSLSAGGLGTQYF. The V and J genes are TRBV27 and TRBJ2-3; 8 positions agree with TRBD2. Trimming removed 0 bases from V and 8 bases from J; junction bases left unmatched: 7. The germline V gene encodes CDR1 MNHEY and CDR2 SMNVEV (reference sequence). This CDR3 comprises 15 residues.

The rearrangement links TRBV5-4 to TRBJ2-5; 7 nucleotides line up with TRBD2. The length of the CDR3 is 14 residues. The J segment lost 2 bases and the V segment lost 1 base, leaving 2 bases of the junction unmatched. Germline V gene lookup returns CDR1 SGHNT and CDR2 YYREEE (reference sequence). CDR3 residues: CASSLWGGQETQYF. CDR3 in DNA: TGTGCCAGCAGCTTGTGGGGGGGTCAAGAGACCCAGTACTTC.

The genes are TRBV2 and TRBJ2-5; TRBD1 aligns across 7 bases. With 10 bases clipped from V and 2 bases from J, the junction kept 10 bases outside the gene matches. CDR3 length equals 14 residues. CDR1 and CDR2 (germline): SNHLY, FYNNEI. In DNA, the CDR3 is TGTGCCATACGCAGGGGACAGCTACAAGAGACCCAGTACTTC. Its protein product is CAIRRGQLQETQYF.

V usage is TRBV29-1 and J usage is TRBJ1-1, with a possible D match to TRBD1 (6 bases). CDR3 length: 14 residues. V gave up 4 bases and J gave up 2 bases, with 14 bases separating them. Germline values: CDR1 SQVTM, CDR2 ANQGSEA. CDR3 DNA: TGCAGCGTTGCGGACAGCCGGGGAAACACTGAAGCTTTCTTT. Amino acids: CSVADSRGNTEAFF. Full variable domain (missing parts from reference TRBV29-1 and TRBJ1-1): SAVISQKPSRDICQRGTSLTIQCQVDSQVTMMFWYRQQPGQSLTLIATANQGSEATYESGFVIDKFPISRPNLTFSTLTVSNMSPEDSSIYLCSVADSRGNTEAFFGQGTRLTVV.

This chain joins TRBV2 and TRBJ2-1, with D tentatively TRBD2 (5 bases). Germline V gives CDR1 SNHLY, CDR2 FYNNEI. Trimming took 5 bases from V and 8 from J, leaving 28 bases between them. The CDR3 loop spans 18 amino acids. Written as DNA, the CDR3 is TGTGCCAGCAGTAGCAGGCGCGGGTTGCTAGGTATCCGGGATGAGCAGTTCTTC. This translates into CASSSRRGLLGIRDEQFF.